Each of the 24 T cell receptor beta chains below was sequenced from the same sample in a study of OX40 agonist ivuxolimab in advanced cancers. The method behind the library was the immunoSEQ multiplex PCR assay. In its TCRdb copy, this immuneACCESS table keeps in-frame sequences only and misses some clones. Where compared with another copy, unresolved V genes explain less than half of these, and the others have no known cause. The sample includes roughly 60,000 clones, with roughly 85% observed a single time. The ten top clones hold roughly 4.5% of the sample. The specimen was CD4+ or CD8+ T cells sorted from blood, collected in a trial of the OX40 agonist ivuxolimab. The source of these receptors is an adult with an advanced solid tumor such as melanoma, head and neck, liver or kidney cancer.

This clone was seen a few times. This chain joins TRBV4-1 and TRBJ2-1, with 8 positions matching TRBD2. Germline trimming cut 2 bases from V and 2 bases from J; bases unmatched to any gene: 5. From germline, CDR1 is MGHRA and CDR2 YSYEKL. The CDR3 is 16 amino acids. The CDR3 DNA sequence: TGCGCCAGCAGCCAAACTAGCGGACCGCCCTACAATGAGCAGTTCTTC. Its protein product is CASSQTSGPPYNEQFF.

The chain has TRBV30 and TRBJ2-5, with D uncertain. CDR3 length equals 14 residues. Germline V gene lookup returns CDR1 GTSNPN and CDR2 SVGIG (reference sequence). Trimming removed 2 bases at V and 1 base at J, with 11 bases between. CDR3 amino acids: CAWSRQQSQETQYF. In DNA, the CDR3 is TGTGCCTGGAGTCGGCAGCAAAGCCAAGAGACCCAGTACTTC.

The genes are TRBV4-1 and TRBJ2-5; TRBD1 matches at 9 bases. The DNA matches TRBJ2-7 better at its end, which makes the J call doubtful. The V gene's germline CDR1 is MGHRA and CDR2 YSYEKL. The CDR3 spans 15 residues. For the CDR3, the DNA is TGCGCCAGCAGCCAAAGACAGGGGGGTACCTACGAGCAGTACTTC. As protein: CASSQRQGGTYEQYF.

The CDR3 DNA sequence: TGTGCCAGCTCACCTGCGAGCACAGATACGCAGTATTTT. Protein product: CASSPASTDTQYF. The chain uses TRBV18 and TRBJ2-3; no clear D gene. The CDR3 has 13 residues. Per the germline V gene, CDR1 is KGHSH and CDR2 is LQKENI. Trimming left V 3 bases short and J 0 bases short, with 4 bases between.

The chain recombines TRBV20-1 with TRBJ2-7; D is possibly TRBD2 (5 bases). Germline V gives CDR1 DFQATT, CDR2 SNEGSKA (reference sequence). The CDR3 extends over 11 amino acids. Trimming shortened V by 3 bases and J by 7 bases, and 10 bases separated the two germline ends. CDR3 region: CSARVVAEQYF. DNA for the CDR3: TGCAGTGCTAGGGTAGTAGCGGAGCAGTACTTC.

The chain carries TRBV12-5 and TRBJ2-7; D is perhaps TRBD1 (8 bases). This CDR3 region has 16 residues. CDR1 is LGHNT and CDR2 is FRNRAP in the germline V gene. V was trimmed by 8 bases and J by 4 bases, leaving 24 bases between them. CDR3 in amino acids: CASQEQGGAIGYEQYF. The CDR3 nucleotides are TGTGCTAGTCAAGAACAGGGGGGGGCAATAGGATACGAGCAGTACTTC.

The chain joins TRBV6-5 to TRBJ1-6; the D gene is possibly TRBD1 (6 bases). The CDR3 sequence is 14 residues long. V lost 4 bases and J lost 5, with 9 bases in between. Germline V gives CDR1 MNHEY, CDR2 SVGAGI. CDR3 in amino acids: CASSSGQNNSPLHF. CDR3 nucleotides: TGTGCCAGCAGTTCAGGACAGAATAATTCACCCCTCCACTTT.

This clone has more than one count but fewer than ten. The chain couples TRBV10-2 to TRBJ2-2, with 7 bases matching TRBD1. CDR1 WSHSY and CDR2 SAAADI come from the germline V gene. This CDR3 comprises 13 residues. The J segment lost 6 bases and the V segment lost 2 bases, leaving 0 bases of the junction unmatched. CDR3 region: CASSEDRAGELFF. DNA for the CDR3: TGCGCCAGCAGTGAGGACAGGGCCGGGGAGCTGTTTTTT.

This chain links TRBV7-2 with TRBJ2-2; unclear D gene. V was shortened by 1 base and J by 7 bases, with 4 bases between the two germline ends. This CDR3 is 12 amino acids long. Looked up from germline, CDR1 is SGHTA and CDR2 is FQGNSA. The CDR3 DNA is TGTGCCAGCAGCTTAGTGGGCGGGGAGCTGTTTTTT. This sequence encodes CASSLVGGELFF. Full variable domain (outside the CDR3, taken from reference TRBV7-2 and TRBJ2-2): GAGVSQSPSNKVTEKGKDVELRCDPISGHTALYWYRQSLGQGLEFLIYFQGNSAPDKSGLPSDRFSAERTGGSVSTLTIQRTQQEDSAVYLCASSLVGGELFFGEGSRLTVL.

This chain joins TRBV19 and TRBJ2-1; maybe TRBD2 (5 bases). CDR3 size: 15 residues. V was shortened by 3 bases and J by 8 bases, with 17 bases between the two germline ends. Looked up from germline, CDR1 is LNHDA and CDR2 is SQIVND (reference sequence). This chain's CDR3 is CASSMRAGRVDEQFF. The DNA of the CDR3 is TGTGCCAGTAGTATGAGGGCGGGTCGTGTCGATGAGCAGTTCTTC. The full variable domain, its missing parts supplied by reference TRBV19 and TRBJ2-1, is DGGITQSPKYLFRKEGQNVTLSCEQNLNHDAMYWYRQDPGQGLRLIYYSQIVNDFQKGDIAEGYSVSREKKESFPLTVTSAQKNPTAFYLCASSMRAGRVDEQFFGPGTRLTVL.

J is TRBJ2-7 and V is TRBV25-1; D possibly matches TRBD1 or TRBD2 (5 bases each). Per the germline V gene, CDR1 is MGHDK and CDR2 is SYGVNS. Trimming removed 2 bases from V and 6 bases from J, with 11 bases in between. CDR3 length: 13 residues. The CDR3 here is CASSELSGAEQYF. DNA of the CDR3: TGTGCCAGCAGTGAACTTTCCGGGGCCGAGCAGTACTTC.

This sequence joins TRBV28 and TRBJ2-5; TRBD2 matches 11 bases. This CDR3 comprises 18 residues. V lost 2 bases, J lost 0 bases, and 8 bases stayed unmatched. Germline assignment: CDR1 MDHEN and CDR2 SYDVKM. The CDR3 loop reads CASSLPSGTSGDQETQYF. For the CDR3, the DNA is TGTGCCAGCAGTTTACCTTCCGGGACTAGCGGAGACCAAGAGACCCAGTACTTC.

This sequence joins TRBV30 and TRBJ2-7; D remains unclear. Trimming took 1 base from V and 7 from J, leaving 17 bases between them. Per germline, CDR1 GTSNPN and CDR2 SVGIG (reference sequence). This CDR3 is built from 14 residues. The CDR3 DNA reads as TGTGCCTGGAGTGGCCAGGTGCTGTTCATAGAGCAGTACTTC. Translated: CAWSGQVLFIEQYF. Complete variable domain (other parts from reference TRBV30 and TRBJ2-7): SQTIHQWPATLVQPVGSPLSLECTVEGTSNPNLYWYRQAAGRGLQLLFYSVGIGQISSEVPQNLSASRPQDRQFILSSKKLLLSDSGFYLCAWSGQVLFIEQYFGPGTRLTVT.

Here the CDR3 reads CASSPWGSYEQYF. DNA for the CDR3: TGTGCCAGCAGCCCCTGGGGGTCCTACGAGCAGTACTTC. The chain has TRBV5-5 and TRBJ2-7; either TRBD1 or TRBD2 may supply D (5 bases each). The CDR3 is made up of 13 amino acids. The ends were cut back, 4 bases at V and 1 base at J, with 9 bases in the middle. CDR1 and CDR2 from the germline V gene are SGHKS and YYEKEE (reference sequence).

The genes are TRBV5-1 and TRBJ1-3; 11 bases fit TRBD1. Germline loops: CDR1 SGHRS, CDR2 YFSETQ. The CDR3 consists of 17 residues. The J segment lost 1 base and the V segment lost 4 bases, leaving 7 bases of the junction unmatched. CDR3 amino acids: CASSLGDRGKSGNTIYF. The CDR3 DNA reads as TGCGCCAGCAGCCTAGGGGACAGGGGGAAATCTGGAAACACCATATATTTT.

This chain links TRBV19 with TRBJ1-1, with D possibly TRBD1 on 5 matching bases. Trimming took off 4 bases at V and 8 bases at J, with 11 bases between the two ends. Germline values: CDR1 LNHDA, CDR2 SQIVND (reference sequence). The CDR3 is made up of 12 amino acids. The CDR3 spells CASSTGTREAFF. Here the CDR3 DNA reads TGTGCCAGTAGTACAGGGACTAGGGAAGCTTTCTTT.

The chain links TRBV7-2 to TRBJ1-4, with D uncertain. The CDR3 is made up of 15 amino acids. The V gene's germline CDR1 is SGHTA and CDR2 FQGNSA. V dropped 1 base and J dropped 5 bases, with 11 bases sitting between them. This CDR3 reads CASSLVSGVNEKLFF. The CDR3 coding sequence is TGTGCCAGCAGCTTAGTCTCCGGGGTGAATGAAAAACTGTTTTTT. Together with reference TRBV7-2 and TRBJ1-4, the CDR3 gives the full variable domain: GAGVSQSPSNKVTEKGKDVELRCDPISGHTALYWYRQSLGQGLEFLIYFQGNSAPDKSGLPSDRFSAERTGGSVSTLTIQRTQQEDSAVYLCASSLVSGVNEKLFFGSGTQLSVL.

The genes are TRBV6-1 and TRBJ2-7; TRBD2 agrees at 9 bases. The CDR3 spans 14 residues. After removal of 5 bases from V and 6 bases from J, the junction contained 8 bases not matched to a gene. Germline V CDR1 and CDR2: MNHNS, SASEGT. Here the CDR3 reads CASSIAGDISEQYF. The CDR3, as DNA: TGTGCCAGCAGTATAGCGGGAGATATAAGCGAGCAGTACTTC.

This clone was seen just once. The genes are TRBV2 and TRBJ2-4; 9 nucleotides match TRBD1. V trimming: 6 bases; J trimming: 4 bases; junction bases outside the gene matches: 19. The CDR3 loop spans 19 amino acids. Germline CDR1 SNHLY, CDR2 FYNNEI. CDR3 sequence: CASRRWTGEFLADKNIQYF. CDR3 in DNA: TGTGCCAGCAGGAGATGGACAGGGGAATTTCTAGCGGATAAAAACATTCAGTACTTC. The full variable domain, its missing parts supplied by reference TRBV2 and TRBJ2-4, is EPEVTQTPSHQVTQMGQEVILRCVPISNHLYFYWYRQILGQKVEFLVSFYNNEISEKSEIFDDQFSVERPDGSNFTLKIRSTKLEDSAMYFCASRRWTGEFLADKNIQYFGAGTRLSVL.

The chain has TRBV19 and TRBJ2-7; 9 bases line up with TRBD1. The germline V gene has CDR1 LNHDA and CDR2 SQIVND (reference sequence). V shed 6 bases and J 2 bases; nucleotides not matched to a gene: 11. The CDR3 is made up of 16 amino acids. As DNA, the CDR3 is TGTGCCAGTAGCCTACAGGGGGCGGGGACCACCTACGAGCAGTACTTC. Protein sequence: CASSLQGAGTTYEQYF.

V and J are TRBV4-1 and TRBJ2-1; D possibly matches TRBD1 or TRBD2 (6 bases each). The CDR3 extends over 16 amino acids. The germline V gene encodes CDR1 MGHRA and CDR2 YSYEKL. The V gene lost 1 base and the J gene lost 7 bases, with 17 bases spanning the gap. Here the CDR3 DNA reads TGCGCCAGCAGCCAAGTTCGGGCTAGGGGGAGGAATGAGCAGTTCTTC. Encoded protein: CASSQVRARGRNEQFF.

V usage is TRBV15 and J usage is TRBJ1-2, with TRBD1 identical over 7 bases. The CDR3 is 16 amino acids. CDR1 is LNHNV and CDR2 is YYDKDF in the germline V gene (reference sequence). V shed 1 base and J 6 bases; nucleotides not matched to a gene: 11. The CDR3, as DNA: TGTGCCACCAGCAGAGTCGGGATAAACAGGGGTCATGGCTACACCTTC. This encodes CATSRVGINRGHGYTF.

This clone has only a few counts. The J gene is TRBJ1-5, the V gene TRBV19; D is possibly TRBD1 (6 bases). The germline V gene has CDR1 LNHDA and CDR2 SQIVND (reference sequence). The V gene lost 2 bases and the J gene lost 11 bases, with 16 bases spanning the gap. This CDR3 comprises 14 residues. In nucleotides, the CDR3 is TGTGCCAGTAGTATAAGGGACAAGCTAGGGGCCCAGCATTTT. As protein: CASSIRDKLGAQHF.

V gene TRBV5-4 combines with J gene TRBJ1-1, with D maybe TRBD1 (5 bases). V was shortened by 1 base and J by 4 bases, with 5 bases between the two germline ends. Germline V gene sequence: CDR1 SGHNT, CDR2 YYREEE (reference sequence). The CDR3 extends over 12 amino acids. The CDR3 protein is CASSLRGTEAFF. In nucleotides, the CDR3 is TGTGCCAGCAGCTTGAGGGGCACTGAAGCTTTCTTT.